A selection of T cell receptor beta chains follows, all from one sample in a study of molecular identifiers for immune sequencing clone quantification. Each CDR3 protein gets one entry after TCRdb re-called the PCR reads with MiXCR. The sample has tens of thousands of distinct CDR3 sequences, 15% to 20% seen once. Specimen: naive CD8+ T cells from blood, with Jurkat cell RNA spiked in. Receptors originate from a human donor in good health. Some libraries in this study had Jurkat cell RNA spiked in. Both conserved end residues are part of each CDR3. The D gene is left open where the match is weak. For some rows the clone size is stated as once, few or many, or as a class when expanded; others skip it.

DNA | CDR3 | length | size | J | V | D
TGCGCCGCAGTAAGGGTCCCGGAGCCCCAGCATTTT | CAAVRVPEPQHF | 12 | medium-sized | TRBJ1-5 | TRBV23-1 | NA
TGTGCCAGCAGCCCGTGGGGGCCGAACACTGAAGCTTTCTTT | CASSPWGPNTEAFF | 14 | NA | TRBJ1-1 | TRBV5-6 | NA
TGCGCTAGTGGTTTATCCGTGGGACAGGGGGTCTCTGAAGTTTTCTTT | CASGLSVGQGVSEVFF | 16 | NA | TRBJ1-1 | TRBV12-5 | TRBD1
TGTGCCAGCAACCCTTCCGGGACAGGGATTGAAGCTTTCTTT | CASNPSGTGIEAFF | 14 | NA | TRBJ1-1 | TRBV12-3/TRBV12-4 | TRBD1
TGCGCCAGCAGCTTGGCCGACAGGGTGACCTACGAGCAGTACTTC | CASSLADRVTYEQYF | 15 | NA | TRBJ2-7 | TRBV5-1 | TRBD1
TGTGCCAGCAGTGAAACGGGCAGAGTATACAATGAGCAGTTCTTC | CASSETGRVYNEQFF | 15 | many | TRBJ2-1 | TRBV6-1 | NA
TGTGCCAGTAGTCCCTCAGGGTCTGGAGGGCAGCCCCAGCATTTT | CASSPSGSGGQPQHF | 15 | many | TRBJ1-5 | TRBV19 | NA
TGTGCCATCGCACAGCCCCCGGACACTGAAGCTTTCTTT | CAIAQPPDTEAFF | 13 | many | TRBJ1-1 | TRBV10-3 | NA
TGTGCCAGCAGCGGGGAGTACAATGAGCAGTTCTTC | CASSGEYNEQFF | 12 | many | TRBJ2-1 | TRBV14 | NA
TGTGCCAGCACCTCCGGAGGCACACGCTACGAGCAGTACTTC | CASTSGGTRYEQYF | 14 | many | TRBJ2-7 | TRBV6-1 | NA
TGTGCCAGCAGCTTTGGTGCGCAGCGGGCCTACGAGCAGTACTTC | CASSFGAQRAYEQYF | 15 | many | TRBJ2-7 | TRBV11-2 | NA
TGTGCCAGCAGTAACAGGGGTTTGTACGAGCAGTACTTC | CASSNRGLYEQYF | 13 | many | TRBJ2-7 | TRBV27 | TRBD1
TGCAGTGCTAGAGATATAGGGGTCGAGCAGTACTTC | CSARDIGVEQYF | 12 | NA | TRBJ2-7 | TRBV20-1 | NA
TGTGCCAGCAGCTTGCCTCCAGACACAGATACGCAGTATTTT | CASSLPPDTDTQYF | 14 | many | TRBJ2-3 | TRBV5-4 | NA
TGTGCCAGCAGCTCCAGGGGGAATGAACAGGAGGGTAATCAGCCCCAGCATTTT | CASSSRGNEQEGNQPQHF | 18 | many | TRBJ1-5 | TRBV11-1 | TRBD1
TGTGCCAGCAGCTTCACAGGGATCGGGCCAATGGAGACCCAGTACTTC | CASSFTGIGPMETQYF | 16 | few | TRBJ2-5 | TRBV11-2 | NA
TGTGCCAGCAGTTTGGGGACAGCGAACACCGAGGAGCTGTTTTTT | CASSLGTANTEELFF | 15 | NA | TRBJ2-2 | TRBV28 | TRBD1
TGTGCCAGCAGCTTTGGGGTTGAGCAGTACTTC | CASSFGVEQYF | 11 | many | TRBJ2-7 | TRBV13 | NA
TGTGCCAGCAGCTTAGTTCAGGGAGGGGTAATCGAGCAGTACTTC | CASSLVQGGVIEQYF | 15 | many | TRBJ2-7 | TRBV7-9 | TRBD2
TGTGCCAGCAGCGTGGTCGGCGCGAACACCGGGGAGCTGTTTTTT | CASSVVGANTGELFF | 15 | many | TRBJ2-2 | TRBV9 | NA
TGCAGCGTGGGGGGACGGACTAGCACAGATACGCAGTATTTT | CSVGGRTSTDTQYF | 14 | many | TRBJ2-3 | TRBV29-1 | NA
TGTGCCAGCAGCGGTGGACAGGGCGACACCGGGGAGCTGTTTTTT | CASSGGQGDTGELFF | 15 | NA | TRBJ2-2 | TRBV7-9 | TRBD1
TGTGCTAGTGCCCCCCCGACGGATCCGAGCGGAAACACCATATATTTT | CASAPPTDPSGNTIYF | 16 | many | TRBJ1-3 | TRBV12-5 | NA
TGTGCCTACGAGACAGGAGGAAAAGAGACCCAGTACTTC | CAYETGGKETQYF | 13 | many | TRBJ2-5 | TRBV30 | NA
TGCGCCAGCAGCCTCAATGGGGCTAGCGGGAGACAAGAGACCCAGTACTTC | CASSLNGASGRQETQYF | 17 | many | TRBJ2-5 | TRBV4-1 | TRBD2
TGCGCCAGCAGCCAAGATGTCGGGTTCTACGAGCAGTACTTC | CASSQDVGFYEQYF | 14 | NA | TRBJ2-7 | TRBV4-1 | NA
TGTGCCAGCAGCTTAGAGCCGGGACAGGTCCCCTGGGGTGAGCAGTTCTTC | CASSLEPGQVPWGEQFF | 17 | once | TRBJ2-1 | TRBV7-2 | TRBD1
TGTGCCAGCAGCCTAGACAGGAACACTGAAGCTTTCTTT | CASSLDRNTEAFF | 13 | NA | TRBJ1-1 | TRBV5-3 | NA
TGTGCCAGCAGTCCTAGCGGGTATTCCGACCAAGAGACCCAGTACTTC | CASSPSGYSDQETQYF | 16 | medium-sized | TRBJ2-5 | TRBV7-2 | TRBD2
TGTGCCAGCAGTGAAGCGCTCGGATCAAATGTATATGGCTACACCTTC | CASSEALGSNVYGYTF | 16 | many | TRBJ1-2 | TRBV2 | NA
TGCGCCAGCAGCCAAGGCCCCGGCCCTGGAAACACCATATATTTT | CASSQGPGPGNTIYF | 15 | many | TRBJ1-3 | TRBV4-1 | NA
TGTGCCAGCAGCTTAGGCCCTAGCGGGGGAGCCTACGAGCAGTACTTC | CASSLGPSGGAYEQYF | 16 | many | TRBJ2-7 | TRBV11-2 | TRBD2
TGTGCCAGCAGCCAAGTGGCAGACCCAGAGACCCAGTACTTC | CASSQVADPETQYF | 14 | many | TRBJ2-5 | TRBV3-1 | NA
TGTGCCAGCAGCTTAGACCGTTGGGAGCAGTACTTC | CASSLDRWEQYF | 12 | many | TRBJ2-7 | TRBV7-9 | NA
TGTGCCAGCAGCCCGGCGGCGGTCCCGAAGACCCAGTACTTC | CASSPAAVPKTQYF | 14 | many | TRBJ2-5 | TRBV7-6 | NA
TGTGCCACTTCACTAATGAACACTGAAGCTTTCTTT | CATSLMNTEAFF | 12 | many | TRBJ1-1 | TRBV5-6 | NA
TGCGCCAGCAGCTCCGACAGGGGATATTCACCCCTCCACTTT | CASSSDRGYSPLHF | 14 | many | TRBJ1-6 | TRBV5-1 | TRBD1
TGTGCCAGCTGCCCGGTCCGGGGGCGGAACTCCTACGAGCAGTACTTC | CASCPVRGRNSYEQYF | 16 | many | TRBJ2-7 | TRBV11-2 | NA
TGTGCCAGCAGCCAAGATCCCGGGCTTGCGGGGCGCACAGATACGCAGTATTTT | CASSQDPGLAGRTDTQYF | 18 | many | TRBJ2-3 | TRBV14 | NA
TGTGCCAGCAGTTTGACAGGGGAAGGCGTCTACGAGCAGTACTTC | CASSLTGEGVYEQYF | 15 | many | TRBJ2-7 | TRBV6-5 | TRBD1
TGTGCCAGCAGTGAAACACAACTAGGGGTCGGGGAGCAGTACTTC | CASSETQLGVGEQYF | 15 | many | TRBJ2-7 | TRBV2 | NA
TGTGCCAGCAGACCCACCCGCACGCGGGAGCAGTACTTC | CASRPTRTREQYF | 13 | many | TRBJ2-7 | TRBV6-5 | NA